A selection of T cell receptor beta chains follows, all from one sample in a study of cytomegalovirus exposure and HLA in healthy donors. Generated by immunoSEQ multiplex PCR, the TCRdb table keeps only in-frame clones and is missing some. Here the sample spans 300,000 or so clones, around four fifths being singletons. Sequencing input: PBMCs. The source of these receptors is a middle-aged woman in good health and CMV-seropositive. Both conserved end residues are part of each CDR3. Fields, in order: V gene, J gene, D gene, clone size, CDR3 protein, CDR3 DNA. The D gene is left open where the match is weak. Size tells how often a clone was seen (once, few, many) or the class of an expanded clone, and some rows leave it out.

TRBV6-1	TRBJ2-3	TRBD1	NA	CASSASTGGSPRTQYF	TGTGCCAGCAGTGCGAGTACAGGGGGCTCCCCCCGTACGCAGTATTTT
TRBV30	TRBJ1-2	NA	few	CAWSIGYGYTF	TGTGCCTGGAGTATCGGCTATGGCTACACCTTC
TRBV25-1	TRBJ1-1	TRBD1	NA	CASSARQGRGNTEAFF	TGTGCCAGCAGTGCCCGACAGGGAAGGGGGAACACTGAAGCTTTCTTT
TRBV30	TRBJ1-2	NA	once	CAWSPGRGYGYTF	TGTGCCTGGAGCCCTGGGCGGGGCTATGGCTACACCTTC
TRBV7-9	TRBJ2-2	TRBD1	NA	CASSPGQANTGELFF	TGTGCCAGCAGCCCAGGACAGGCGAACACCGGGGAGCTGTTTTTT
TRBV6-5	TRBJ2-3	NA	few	CASSPWQGGTDTQYF	TGTGCCAGCAGCCCCTGGCAGGGTGGCACAGATACGCAGTATTTT
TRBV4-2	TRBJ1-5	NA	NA	CASSQGDNQPQHF	TGTGCCAGCAGCCAAGGCGACAATCAGCCCCAGCATTTT
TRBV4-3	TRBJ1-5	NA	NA	CASSQALGGNQPQHF	TGCGCCAGCAGCCAGGCCCTCGGGGGCAATCAGCCCCAGCATTTT
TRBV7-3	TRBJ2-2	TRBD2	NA	CASSLGLVGTGELFF	TGTGCCAGCAGCTTAGGACTAGTGGGCACCGGGGAGCTGTTTTTT
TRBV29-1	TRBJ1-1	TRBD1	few	CSVLGTGSYTEAFF	TGCAGCGTCCTCGGGACAGGGAGTTACACTGAAGCTTTCTTT
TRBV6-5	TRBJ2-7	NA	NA	CASSYSGGESYEQYF	TGTGCCAGCAGTTACTCGGGCGGGGAGTCCTACGAGCAGTACTTC
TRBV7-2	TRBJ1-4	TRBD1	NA	CASSPRQGLNEKLFF	TGTGCCAGCAGCCCCCGACAGGGTCTGAATGAAAAACTGTTTTTT
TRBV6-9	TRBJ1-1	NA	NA	CASSHIYGRELMVGGSDTEAFF	TGTGCCAGCAGTCATATTTATGGTCGAGAACTTATGGTCGGGGGATCGGACACTGAAGCTTTCTTT
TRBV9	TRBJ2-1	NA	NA	CASSPQVEKGGEQFF	TGTGCCAGCAGCCCACAGGTAGAAAAAGGGGGTGAGCAGTTCTTC
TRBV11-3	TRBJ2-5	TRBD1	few	CASSTQTGWETQYF	TGTGCCAGCAGCACCCAGACAGGGTGGGAGACCCAGTACTTC
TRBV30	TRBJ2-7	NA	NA	CAWSRGGSSYEQYF	TGTGCCTGGAGTCGAGGCGGAAGCTCCTACGAGCAGTACTTC
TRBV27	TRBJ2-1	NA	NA	CASSFLGADNEQFF	TGTGCCAGCAGTTTCTTGGGGGCGGACAATGAGCAGTTCTTC
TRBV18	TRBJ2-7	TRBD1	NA	CASSPARDSENTYEQYF	TGTGCCAGCTCACCTGCTCGGGACAGCGAGAACACCTACGAGCAGTACTTC
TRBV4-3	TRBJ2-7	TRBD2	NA	CASSQGTSGGSYEQYF	TGCGCCAGCAGCCAGGGGACTAGCGGGGGTTCCTACGAGCAGTACTTC
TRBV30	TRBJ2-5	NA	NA	CAWGVSGVPGQYF	TGTGCCTGGGGGGTTTCGGGAGTCCCAGGCCAGTACTTC
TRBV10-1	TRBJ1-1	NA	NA	CASSESNTGSESEAFF	TGCGCCAGCAGTGAGTCGAATACGGGGTCAGAGTCTGAAGCTTTCTTT
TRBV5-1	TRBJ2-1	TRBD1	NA	CASSPQGANEQFF	TGCGCCAGCAGCCCACAGGGGGCCAATGAGCAGTTCTTC
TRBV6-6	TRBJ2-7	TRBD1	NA	CASRDRAYEQYF	TGTGCCAGTAGGGACAGGGCCTACGAGCAGTACTTC
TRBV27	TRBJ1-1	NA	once	CASTKEGGRWGPANTEAFF	TGTGCCAGCACCAAGGAAGGGGGTCGATGGGGCCCCGCGAACACTGAAGCTTTCTTT
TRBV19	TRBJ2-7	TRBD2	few	CASSIGGRAREQYF	TGTGCCAGTAGTATAGGCGGGAGGGCCAGGGAGCAGTACTTC
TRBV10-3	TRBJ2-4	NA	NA	CATLSGSGGNIQYF	TGTGCCACCCTGTCGGGCTCTGGCGGGAACATTCAGTACTTC
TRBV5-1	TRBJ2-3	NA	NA	CASSLDGSTDTQYF	TGCGCCAGCAGCTTGGACGGGAGTACAGATACGCAGTATTTT
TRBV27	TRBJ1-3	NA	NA	CASSPLGPGDSSGNTIYF	TGTGCCAGCAGTCCCTTAGGTCCAGGGGATAGCTCTGGAAACACCATATATTTT
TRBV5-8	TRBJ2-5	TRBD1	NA	CASSPGTGAQETQYF	TGTGCCAGCAGCCCCGGGACAGGGGCTCAAGAGACCCAGTACTTC
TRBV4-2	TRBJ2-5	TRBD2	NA	CASSQGGRLAETQYF	TGTGCCAGCAGCCAAGGCGGGAGGCTAGCAGAGACCCAGTACTTC